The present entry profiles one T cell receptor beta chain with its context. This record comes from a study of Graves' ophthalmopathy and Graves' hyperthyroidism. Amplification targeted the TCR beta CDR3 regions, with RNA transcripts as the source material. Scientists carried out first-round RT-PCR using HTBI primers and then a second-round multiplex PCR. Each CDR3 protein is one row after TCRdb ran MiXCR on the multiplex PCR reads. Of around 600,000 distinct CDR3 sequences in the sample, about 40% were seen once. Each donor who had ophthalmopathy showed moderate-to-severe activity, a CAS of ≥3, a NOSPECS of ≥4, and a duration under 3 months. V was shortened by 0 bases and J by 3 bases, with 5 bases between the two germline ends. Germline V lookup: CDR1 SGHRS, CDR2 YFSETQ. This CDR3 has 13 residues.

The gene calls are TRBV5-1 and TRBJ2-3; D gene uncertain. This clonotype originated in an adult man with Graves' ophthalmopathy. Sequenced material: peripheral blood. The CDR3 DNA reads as TGCGCCAGCAGCTTGGCCGAAACAGATACGCAGTATTTT. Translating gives CASSLAETDTQYF.